A selection of T cell receptor beta chains follows, all from one sample in a study of response to subunit inactivated influenza vaccine. TCRdb recomputed calls from the RT-PCR reads with MiXCR, one row per CDR3 protein. This sample has 560,000 or so distinct CDR3 sequences; 7.6% occur once, and the top ten carry over 10%. This material consisted of PBMCs from blood, taken 23 to 25 months after vaccination. The receptor set was obtained from a man aged 50 to 69 who received an inactivated influenza vaccine. CDR3s include the opening cysteine and the closing phenylalanine or tryptophan. A row's size may be missing; if present it is once, few, many or a size class.

>-|TRBV28|TRBJ2-3
CASREAGRDTQYF
>many|TRBV3-1|TRBJ1-6
CASSQRRVNSPLHF
>many|TRBV6-1|TRBJ2-7
CASSRTLSYEQYF
>many|TRBV4-2|TRBJ2-6
CASSQDLQLGGSGANVLTF
>many|TRBV28|TRBJ2-5
CASRTGGVETQYF
>few|TRBV6-1|TRBJ2-1
CASRTIAGVHAEQFF
>few|TRBV12-3/TRBV12-4|TRBJ1-4
CASSINDRRIKNENLFF
>many|TRBV5-1|TRBJ2-1
CASSLVEGPYNEQFF
>-|TRBV21-1|TRBJ1-2
CASSKSRDSSGYTF
>-|TRBV6-1|TRBJ2-7
CASRETGRSYEQYF
>many|TRBV29-1|TRBJ2-7
CSVRTENLNYEQYF
>many|TRBV5-1|TRBJ2-2
CASMDSGQGGTGELFF
>many|TRBV20-1|TRBJ2-7
CSASGLSGGEQYF
>few|TRBV4-2|TRBJ2-1
CASSQDFGTGYNEQFF
>many|TRBV6-1|TRBJ1-3
CASDRGSISGNTIYF
>many|TRBV20-1|TRBJ1-2
CSARPQTGGWDGYTF
>-|TRBV7-3|TRBJ2-1
CARSSTSGYYNEQFF
>few|TRBV7-2|TRBJ2-3
CASSLEFLDTQYF
>few|TRBV3-1|TRBJ1-5
CASSRSTRRVSNQPQHF
>-|TRBV7-8|TRBJ2-6
CASSLDVGANVLTF
>-|TRBV7-3|TRBJ2-5
CASSLGAGREETQYF
>few|TRBV11-2|TRBJ2-1
CASSLDLIGATYNEQFF
>few|TRBV11-2|TRBJ2-7
CASSLDSGAYPYEQYF
>few|TRBV20-1|TRBJ2-2
CSARTGGANTGELFF
>many|TRBV11-2|TRBJ2-2
CASSLGHNTGELFF
>few|TRBV3-1|TRBJ2-6
CASSPDTSGANVLTF
>-|TRBV29-1|TRBJ2-2
CSVRTGLLGQLFF
>-|TRBV3-1|TRBJ2-6
CASSQEGRTSGANVLTF
>-|TRBV20-1|TRBJ2-7
CSAGELSYEQYF
>-|TRBV7-9|TRBJ2-3
CASSNLAGVHTDTQYF
>few|TRBV12-3/TRBV12-4|TRBJ1-1
CASSPGNSGPLSREAFF
>many|TRBV28|TRBJ2-7
CATAWDRESREQYF
>few|TRBV5-1|TRBJ2-7
CASSFVSTFVYEQYF
>-|TRBV28|TRBJ1-3
CASSGDRVGNTIYF
>many|TRBV12-3/TRBV12-4|TRBJ2-7
CASSLQGYEQYF
>few|TRBV5-1|TRBJ2-7
CASSLGQDGYEQYF
>few|TRBV5-1|TRBJ1-1
CASSRSGSASMNTEAFF
>-|TRBV20-1|TRBJ2-5
CSARASQSQETQYF
>few|TRBV7-2|TRBJ1-2
CASSLTAGTGAGDGYTF
>many|TRBV5-1|TRBJ1-1
CASSLGQGMNTEAFF
>few|TRBV20-1|TRBJ1-1
CSATKAGGTEAFF
>-|TRBV2|TRBJ2-5
CASKPGGGETQYF
>few|TRBV2|TRBJ1-4
CAGFRGRNEKLFF
>many|TRBV9|TRBJ2-1
CASSVAAEGEQFF
>many|TRBV13|TRBJ2-4
CASTEGRLAKNIQYF
>many|TRBV9|TRBJ2-1
CASSAGQISYNEQFF
>few|TRBV4-2|TRBJ1-2
CASSQAADFYGYTF
>few|TRBV19|TRBJ1-1
CASLGLRATEAFF
>-|TRBV20-1|TRBJ2-7
CSARDGASTYEQYF
>few|TRBV7-8|TRBJ2-1
CASRRGGGADEQFF
>few|TRBV5-1|TRBJ2-2
CASSLEPGPNTGELFF
>-|TRBV5-1|TRBJ1-5
CASSLLSGNNQPQHF